Below, 7 T cell receptor beta chains from the same sample are listed, as sequenced in a study of T cell repertoires in cytomegalovirus infection. MiXCR, run by TCRdb on the reads, gives a single entry per CDR3 protein. The sample lists 140,000 to 150,000 distinct CDR3 sequences; roughly 32% were seen once. Their antigens remain unidentified. Sequencing was performed on CD8+ T cells from cultured PBMCs, taken from culture after CMV antigen stimulation. These receptor sequences come from a human donor in good health (CMV status not recorded). Some clones in this sample may be carry-over from other donors' samples.

In this sample, this clonotype turned up a few times. In nucleotides, the CDR3 is TGTGCCAGCAGCTTATCCCTAATTTACAATGAGCAGTTCTTC. Protein: CASSLSLIYNEQFF. The genes are TRBV7-9 and TRBJ2-1; unclear D gene. CDR3 size: 14 residues. Germline CDR1 SEHNR, CDR2 FQNEAQ (reference sequence). V was shortened by 2 bases and J by 4 bases, with 9 bases between the two germline ends.

The chain carries TRBV12-3 or TRBV12-4 and TRBJ2-5, with TRBD1 matching over 8 bases. The CDR3 is 16 residues long. Unmatched junction bases numbered 8, after V lost 4 bases and J lost 1 base. The CDR3 protein is CASSSRTGQPQETQYF. The CDR3 DNA sequence: TGTGCCAGCAGTTCTCGGACAGGGCAACCCCAAGAGACCCAGTACTTC.

This chain uses TRBV7-2 with TRBJ2-5, with 7 nucleotides matching TRBD1. The CDR3 has 14 amino acids. V lost 2 bases to trimming and J lost 5 bases; unmatched junction nucleotides: 5. Germline assignment: CDR1 SGHTA and CDR2 FQGNSA. CDR3 loop: CASSLNRGLETQYF. CDR3 in DNA: TGTGCCAGCAGCTTAAATAGGGGGCTGGAGACCCAGTACTTC.

The rearrangement links TRBV6-6 to TRBJ2-3; D may be TRBD1 (6 bases). There are 15 residues in the CDR3. Per germline, CDR1 MNHNY and CDR2 SVGAGI (reference sequence). V was trimmed by 2 bases and J by 0 bases, leaving 9 bases between them. CDR3 sequence (DNA): TGTGCCAGCAGTTACGACGGGACAAGCACAGATACGCAGTATTTT. Translation gives CASSYDGTSTDTQYF.

As concerns this clonotype: A read error may explain this, as a much larger clone is one base away. The chain recombines TRBV7-2 with TRBJ2-1; no clear D. V was shortened by 5 bases and J by 8 bases, with 10 bases between the two germline ends. Germline lookup yields CDR1 SGHTA and CDR2 FQGNSA. The CDR3 spans 12 residues. Written as DNA, the CDR3 is TGTACCAGCAGCCACCCGTCATATGAGCAGTTCTTC. Its protein is CTSSHPSYEQFF.

In its sample, this clonotype was seen many times. V is TRBV4-2 and J is TRBJ2-3, with TRBD2 identical over 7 bases. Germline values: CDR1 LGHNA, CDR2 YNFKEQ. J gave up 5 bases and V 0 bases, and 5 bases lay outside the gene matches. The CDR3 is 15 amino acids. The CDR3 DNA sequence: TGTGCCAGCAGCCAAGAAGGGACTATGAGAGATACGCAGTATTTT. This codes for CASSQEGTMRDTQYF.

V usage is TRBV6-5 and J usage is TRBJ1-2; D remains unclear. Trimming took off 5 bases at V and 2 bases at J, with 12 bases between the two ends. Germline V lookup: CDR1 MNHEY, CDR2 SVGAGI. The CDR3 is 14 residues long. The CDR3 spells CASSGGDGNYGYTF. DNA of the CDR3: TGTGCCAGCAGTGGAGGAGACGGAAACTATGGCTACACCTTC.